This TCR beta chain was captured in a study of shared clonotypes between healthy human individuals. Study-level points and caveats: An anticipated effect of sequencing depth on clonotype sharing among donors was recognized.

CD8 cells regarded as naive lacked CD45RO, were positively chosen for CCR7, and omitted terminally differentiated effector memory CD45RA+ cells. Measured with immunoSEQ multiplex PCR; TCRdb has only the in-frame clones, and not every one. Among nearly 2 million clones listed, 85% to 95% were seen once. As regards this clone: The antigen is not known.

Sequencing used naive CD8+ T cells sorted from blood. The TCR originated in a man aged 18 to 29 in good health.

The CDR3 sequence: CASSPLRGGRGETQYF. For the CDR3, the DNA is TGCGCCAGCAGCCCCCTTCGAGGCGGGCGCGGAGAGACCCAGTACTTC. This sequence joins TRBV4-1 and TRBJ2-5; TRBD2 might be the D (5 bases). Looked up from germline, CDR1 is MGHRA and CDR2 is YSYEKL. The germline V and J ends were trimmed by 4 bases and 4 bases, with 19 bases remaining between them. The CDR3 covers 16 residues.